The 18 T cell receptor beta chains reported below all come from one sample, sequenced in a study of low-dose radiotherapy and immunotherapy resistance in tumors. Noted time point: before trial treatment. With TRAV- and TRBV-specific primers, first-strand cDNA was made, covering the alpha and beta chains. The PCR that amplified TCRs ran for around 20 cycles, relying on a constant-region primer and a V-primer adapter. TCRdb redid the calling of the reads with MiXCR, one entry per CDR3 protein. The sample has 64,000 or so distinct CDR3 sequences, around 31% seen once. Sequenced material: PBMCs, taken before treatment. The source is a female donor with ovarian cancer.

The chain carries TRBV5-1 and TRBJ1-5, with TRBD1 matching 9 bases. The CDR3 sequence is 15 residues long. CDR1 and CDR2 (germline): SGHRS, YFSETQ. With 4 bases clipped from V and 3 bases from J, the junction kept 5 bases outside the gene matches. The CDR3 DNA follows: TGCGCCAGCAGCCCGGGACAGGGCTTCAATCAGCCCCAGCATTTT. This sequence encodes CASSPGQGFNQPQHF.

The sample holds many counts of this clonotype. This chain connects TRBV6-4 to TRBJ2-1, with 7 bases identical to TRBD2. Trimming removed 4 bases from V and 0 bases from J; junction bases left unmatched: 15. The CDR3 totals 19 residues. Looked up from germline, CDR1 is MRHNA and CDR2 is SNTAGT. CDR3 DNA sequence: TGTGCCAGCAGTGTAGTCGCTGGCGGGAGAGGGAGCTCCTACAATGAGCAGTTCTTC. Its protein product is CASSVVAGGRGSSYNEQFF.

The chain recombines TRBV19 with TRBJ1-2; TRBD1 might be the D (6 bases). Germline V gene lookup returns CDR1 LNHDA and CDR2 SQIVND (reference sequence). The CDR3 sequence is 12 residues long. V lost 6 bases to trimming and J lost 2 bases, with 7 bases between them. CDR3 sequence reads: CASRGGNYGYTF. The CDR3 DNA reads as TGTGCCAGTAGAGGGGGGAACTATGGCTACACCTTC.

The chain carries TRBV7-3 and TRBJ2-7; TRBD1 matches at 9 bases. CDR1 and CDR2 (germline): SGHTA, FQGTGA. The J segment lost 6 bases and the V segment lost 0 bases, leaving 6 bases of the junction unmatched. The CDR3 runs to 15 residues. The CDR3 DNA reads as TGTGCCAGCAGCTTAACCAGGACAGGGGAAATCGAGCAGTACTTC. It yields the protein CASSLTRTGEIEQYF.

A remark on this clonotype: A read error may account for a junction end that differs from germline. V and J are TRBV5-4 and TRBJ2-1; 8 nucleotides agree with TRBD2. Per the germline V gene, CDR1 is SGHNT and CDR2 is YYREEE (reference sequence). The CDR3 is 16 amino acids. Here the CDR3 reads CASTLEKRESNNEQFF. The CDR3 nucleotides read TGTGCCAGCACCTTGGAAAAGCGGGAGAGCAACAATGAGCAGTTCTTC.

J is TRBJ2-2 and V is TRBV6-2 or TRBV6-3; TRBD1 agrees at 8 bases. The V segment lost 10 bases and the J segment 4 bases; nucleotides outside the gene matches: 14. This CDR3 is 16 amino acids long. Germline V gives CDR1 MNHEY, CDR2 SVGEGT. CDR3 bases: TGTGCCACCCTAGGCTTAGCAGGGGGCACCACCGGGGAGCTGTTTTTT. It encodes CATLGLAGGTTGELFF.

The gene calls are TRBV6-2 or TRBV6-3 and TRBJ1-1; tentatively, D is TRBD1 (5 bases). The CDR3 spans 13 residues. The germline V gene encodes CDR1 MNHEY and CDR2 SVGEGT. Trimming pared 7 bases from V and 14 bases from J, leaving 23 bases between. The CDR3 coding sequence is TGTGCCAGCACCCGACAGCCGGGTGTTGGTGCATTCTTT. Protein: CASTRQPGVGAFF.

Ten or more counts support this clonotype. The chain uses TRBV20-1 and TRBJ2-7; the D is unclear. This CDR3 comprises 14 residues. In germline, CDR1 is DFQATT, CDR2 SNEGSKA (reference sequence). The V end lost 5 bases, the J end lost 0 bases, and 14 bases lay between the germline ends. CDR3 amino acids: CSALDTQSSYEQYF. The DNA for the CDR3 is TGCAGTGCTCTAGACACACAGAGCTCCTACGAGCAGTACTTC.

This clonotype was recorded at least ten times. The V and J genes are TRBV5-4 and TRBJ2-3; 13 bases are a match to TRBD2. The J segment lost 2 bases and the V segment lost 0 bases, leaving 6 bases of the junction unmatched. The germline CDR1 and CDR2 sequences are SGHNT and YYREEE (reference sequence). The CDR3 extends over 18 amino acids. The CDR3 sequence: CASSLGSGTSGTTDTQYF. DNA of the CDR3: TGTGCCAGCAGCTTGGGTAGCGGGACTAGCGGGACCACAGATACGCAGTATTTT.

Ten or more counts support this clonotype. The genes are TRBV6-6 and TRBJ2-6; maybe TRBD1 (6 bases). V was pared by 7 bases and J by 0 bases, with 19 bases between. The germline gives CDR1 MNHNY, CDR2 SVGAGI (reference sequence). This CDR3 is built from 18 residues. The CDR3 loop reads CASTISAGASSGANVLTF. The CDR3, as DNA: TGTGCCAGCACCATCAGTGCAGGGGCCAGCTCTGGGGCCAACGTCCTGACTTTC.

This clonotype was seen ten or more times. This sequence joins TRBV6-2 or TRBV6-3 and TRBJ1-4; unclear D gene. Trimming took 6 bases from V and 5 from J, leaving 13 bases between them. CDR1 is MNHEY and CDR2 is SVGEGT in the germline V gene. The CDR3 is made up of 14 amino acids. This CDR3 reads CASRSIAANEKLFF. In DNA form, the CDR3 reads TGTGCCAGCAGGTCGATCGCCGCGAATGAAAAACTGTTTTTT.

This clonotype was counted at least ten times. CDR3 amino acids: CSARERDRPEKLFF. DNA of the CDR3: TGCAGTGCTAGGGAGCGGGACAGGCCTGAAAAACTGTTTTTT. The chain joins TRBV20-1 to TRBJ1-4; 8 bases map to TRBD1. After removal of 3 bases from V and 7 bases from J, the junction contained 7 bases not matched to a gene. The CDR3 consists of 14 residues. Germline V CDR1 and CDR2: DFQATT, SNEGSKA (reference sequence).

The sample holds many counts of this clonotype. The V and J genes are TRBV28 and TRBJ1-2, with TRBD1 identical over 7 bases. Germline assignment: CDR1 MDHEN and CDR2 SYDVKM. J gave up 7 bases and V 6 bases, and 2 bases lay outside the gene matches. This CDR3 has 11 amino acids. CDR3 in DNA: TGTGCCAGCAGCTGGACAGGTGGCTACACCTTC. It codes for CASSWTGGYTF.

This clonotype was observed many times. This chain connects TRBV19 to TRBJ2-1; no definite D call. V was shortened by 3 bases and J by 3 bases, with 12 bases between the two germline ends. Germline CDR1 LNHDA, CDR2 SQIVND (reference sequence). CDR3 length: 15 amino acids. CDR3 region: CASSILGPLYNEQFF. The DNA of the CDR3 is TGTGCCAGTAGTATTCTGGGCCCTCTCTACAATGAGCAGTTCTTC.

This clonotype was recorded at least ten times. The rearrangement joins TRBV7-2 to TRBJ2-5, with a tentative D call TRBD2 (5 bases). In germline, CDR1 is SGHTA, CDR2 FQGNSA. V lost 3 bases and J lost 2, with 13 bases in between. The CDR3 covers 15 residues. CDR3 coding DNA: TGTGCCAGCAGCTTCTTCCTAGCACAACAAGAGACCCAGTACTTC. As protein: CASSFFLAQQETQYF.

This clonotype was detected a few times. The chain is built from TRBV2 and TRBJ1-2; 9 bases map to TRBD1. With V trimmed by 4 bases and J by 4 bases, 10 bases remained unmatched. Germline CDR1 reads SNHLY; CDR2 reads FYNNEI. The CDR3 is 16 residues long. The chain's CDR3 is CASSGDRVFTSYGYTF. In nucleotides, the CDR3 is TGTGCCAGCAGTGGGGACAGGGTTTTTACATCCTATGGCTACACCTTC.

This rearrangement joins TRBV5-4 to TRBJ2-3, with D perhaps matching TRBD2 (6 bases). The CDR3 is 14 amino acids. The germline gives CDR1 SGHNT, CDR2 YYREEE (reference sequence). Trimming took off 0 bases at V and 3 bases at J, with 8 bases between the two ends. CDR3 sequence: CASSLAGLTDTQYF. The CDR3 DNA sequence: TGTGCCAGCAGCTTGGCTGGACTAACAGATACGCAGTATTTT.

The chain carries TRBV5-1 and TRBJ1-1; a weak D match, TRBD1 (6 bases). CDR3 length: 15 amino acids. Between the trimmed V and J ends, which lost 0 bases and 5 bases, there was a span of 14 bases. The germline gives CDR1 SGHRS, CDR2 YFSETQ. CDR3 region: CASSLATGGLTEAFF. CDR3 bases: TGCGCCAGCAGCTTGGCCACGGGGGGGCTTACTGAAGCTTTCTTT. Supplemented by reference TRBV5-1 and TRBJ1-1, the full variable domain reads KAGVTQTPRYLIKTRGQQVTLSCSPISGHRSVSWYQQTPGQGLQFLFEYFSETQRNKGNFPGRFSGRQFSNSRSEMNVSTLELGDSALYLCASSLATGGLTEAFFGQGTRLTVV.